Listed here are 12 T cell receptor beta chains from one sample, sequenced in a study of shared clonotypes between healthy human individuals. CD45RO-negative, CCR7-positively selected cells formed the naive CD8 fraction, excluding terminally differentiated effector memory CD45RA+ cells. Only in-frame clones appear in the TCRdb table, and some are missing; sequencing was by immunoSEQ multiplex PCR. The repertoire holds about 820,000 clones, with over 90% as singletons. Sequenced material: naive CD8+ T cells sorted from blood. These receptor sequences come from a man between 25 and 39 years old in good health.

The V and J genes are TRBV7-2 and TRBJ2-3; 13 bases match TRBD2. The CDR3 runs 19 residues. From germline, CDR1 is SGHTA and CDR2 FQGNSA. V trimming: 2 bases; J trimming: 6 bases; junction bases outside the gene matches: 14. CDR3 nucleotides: TGTGCCAGCAGCTTAAAGTTACTAGCGGGAGGGCCGAGTCGGGATACGCAGTATTTT. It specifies CASSLKLLAGGPSRDTQYF.

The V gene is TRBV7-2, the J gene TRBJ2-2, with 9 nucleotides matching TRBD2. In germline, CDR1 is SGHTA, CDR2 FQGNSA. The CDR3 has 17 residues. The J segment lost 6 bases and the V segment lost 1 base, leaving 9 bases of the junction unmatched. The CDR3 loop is CASSLGVAGVGAGELFF. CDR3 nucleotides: TGTGCCAGCAGCTTAGGGGTAGCGGGAGTGGGGGCCGGGGAGCTGTTTTTT.

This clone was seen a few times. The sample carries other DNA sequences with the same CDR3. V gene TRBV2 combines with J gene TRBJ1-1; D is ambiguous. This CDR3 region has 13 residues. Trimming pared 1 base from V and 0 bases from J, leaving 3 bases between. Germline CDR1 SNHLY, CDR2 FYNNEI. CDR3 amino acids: CASSEGVNTEAFF. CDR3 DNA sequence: TGTGCCAGCAGTGAAGGGGTGAACACTGAAGCTTTCTTT.

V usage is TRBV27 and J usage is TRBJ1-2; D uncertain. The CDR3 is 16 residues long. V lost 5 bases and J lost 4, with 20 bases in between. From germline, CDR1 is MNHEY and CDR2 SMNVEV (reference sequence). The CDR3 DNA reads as TGTGCCAGCAGTCCCTGGCCACCCAATCTACTCTATGGCTACACCTTC. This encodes CASSPWPPNLLYGYTF.

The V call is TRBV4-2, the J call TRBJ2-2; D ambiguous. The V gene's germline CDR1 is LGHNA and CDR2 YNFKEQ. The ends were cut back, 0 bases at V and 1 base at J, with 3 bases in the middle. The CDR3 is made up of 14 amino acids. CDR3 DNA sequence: TGTGCCAGCAGCCAAGACCGGAACACCGGGGAGCTGTTTTTT. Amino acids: CASSQDRNTGELFF.

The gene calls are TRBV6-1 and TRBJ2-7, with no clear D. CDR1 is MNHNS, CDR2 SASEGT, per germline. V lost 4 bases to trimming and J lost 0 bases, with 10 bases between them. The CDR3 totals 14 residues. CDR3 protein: CASSGEMSSYEQYF. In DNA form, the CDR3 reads TGTGCCAGCAGTGGAGAAATGAGCTCCTACGAGCAGTACTTC.

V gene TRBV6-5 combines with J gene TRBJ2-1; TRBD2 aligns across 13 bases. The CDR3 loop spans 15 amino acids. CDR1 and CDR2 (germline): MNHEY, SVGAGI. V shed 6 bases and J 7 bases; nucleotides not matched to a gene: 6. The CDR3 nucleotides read TGTGCCAGCAGCCCCGGGACTAGCGGGGTTAATGAGCAGTTCTTC. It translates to CASSPGTSGVNEQFF.

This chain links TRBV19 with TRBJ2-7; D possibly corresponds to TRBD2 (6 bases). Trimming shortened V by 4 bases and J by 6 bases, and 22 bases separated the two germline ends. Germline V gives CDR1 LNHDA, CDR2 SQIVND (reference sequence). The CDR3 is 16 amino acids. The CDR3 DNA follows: TGTGCCAGTAGTACCACCTTAGCGGAGGCACATAGCGAGCAGTACTTC. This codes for CASSTTLAEAHSEQYF.

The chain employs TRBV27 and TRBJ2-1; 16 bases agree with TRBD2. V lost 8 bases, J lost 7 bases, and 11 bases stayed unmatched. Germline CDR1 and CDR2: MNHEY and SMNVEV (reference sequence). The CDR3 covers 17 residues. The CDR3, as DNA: TGTGCCAGCGCACCGGGACTAGCGGGAGGGCCGGGGAATGAGCAGTTCTTC. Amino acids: CASAPGLAGGPGNEQFF.

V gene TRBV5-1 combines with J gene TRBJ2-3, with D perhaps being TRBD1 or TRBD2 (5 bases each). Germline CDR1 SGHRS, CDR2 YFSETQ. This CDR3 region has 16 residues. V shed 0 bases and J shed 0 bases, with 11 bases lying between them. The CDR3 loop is CASSLAGRSSTDTQYF. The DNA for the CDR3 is TGCGCCAGCAGCTTGGCGGGGCGGAGTAGCACAGATACGCAGTATTTT.

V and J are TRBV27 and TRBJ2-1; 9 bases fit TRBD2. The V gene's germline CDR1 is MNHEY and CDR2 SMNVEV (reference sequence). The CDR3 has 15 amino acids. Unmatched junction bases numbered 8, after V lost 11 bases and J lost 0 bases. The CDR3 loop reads CASRGREGSYNEQFF. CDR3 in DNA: TGTGCCTCACGAGGGCGGGAGGGCTCCTACAATGAGCAGTTCTTC.

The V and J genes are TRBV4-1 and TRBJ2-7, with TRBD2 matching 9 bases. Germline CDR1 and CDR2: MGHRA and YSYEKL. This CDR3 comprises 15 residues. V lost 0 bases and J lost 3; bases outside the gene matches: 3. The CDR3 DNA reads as TGCGCCAGCAGCCAAGAGCCTAGCGGGGTCTACGAGCAGTACTTC. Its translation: CASSQEPSGVYEQYF.